This T cell receptor beta chain emerged from a study of somatic mutations in cytotoxic T cells in rheumatoid arthritis. Study information: Selected T-cell populations stained with V beta antibodies were isolated by flow sorting to nearly 100% purity; these included V beta1+ cells subjected to TCRB sequencing. The study's findings and limits: CD8+ clonality rose with age in rheumatoid arthritis patients, unlike in healthy controls.

Sequenced by immunoSEQ multiplex PCR; TCRdb stores in-frame clones only, minus some. The data hold some 6,500 clones, with approximately 60% observed a single time. In the case of this clone: Antigen specificity is unknown.

Controls that were healthy consisted of blood donors whose median age was roughly 50 years (range roughly 21-75), with roughly 50% female. CD4+ cells and CD8+ cells were each obtained through positive magnetic bead selection, and their purity was assessed by flow cytometry. V was pared by 5 bases and J by 2 bases, with 4 bases between. Germline values: CDR1 MNHEY, CDR2 SMNVEV (reference sequence). There are 12 residues in the CDR3. V and J are TRBV27 and TRBJ2-1; D is unresolved. The sample comprised CD8+ T cells sorted from blood. The receptor comes from a woman in her thirties or forties in good health. For the CDR3, the DNA is TGTGCCAGCAGTGACACCTACAATGAGCAGTTCTTC. It yields the protein CASSDTYNEQFF.